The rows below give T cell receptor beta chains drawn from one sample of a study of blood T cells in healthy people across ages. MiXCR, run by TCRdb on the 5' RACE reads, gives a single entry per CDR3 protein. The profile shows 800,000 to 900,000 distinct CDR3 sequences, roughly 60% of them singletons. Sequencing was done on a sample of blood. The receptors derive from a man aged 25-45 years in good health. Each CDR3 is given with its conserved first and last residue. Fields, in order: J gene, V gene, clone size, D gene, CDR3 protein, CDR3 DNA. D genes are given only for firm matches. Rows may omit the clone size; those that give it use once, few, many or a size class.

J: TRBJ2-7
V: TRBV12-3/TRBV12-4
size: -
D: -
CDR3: CASSFSRHQVDHNEQYF
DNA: TGTGCCAGCAGTTTCTCTCGGCACCAGGTTGATCACAACGAGCAGTACTTC

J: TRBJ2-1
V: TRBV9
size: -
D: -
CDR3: CASSGGGQSYNEQFF
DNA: TGTGCCAGCAGCGGGGGGGGCCAATCCTACAATGAGCAGTTCTTC

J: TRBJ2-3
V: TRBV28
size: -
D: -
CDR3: CASSLYGGLTDTQYF
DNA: TGTGCCAGCAGTTTATACGGGGGTTTAACAGATACGCAGTATTTT

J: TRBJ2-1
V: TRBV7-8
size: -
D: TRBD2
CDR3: CASSYRGLAGVDEQFF
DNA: TGTGCCAGCAGCTACCGCGGACTAGCGGGGGTCGATGAGCAGTTCTTC

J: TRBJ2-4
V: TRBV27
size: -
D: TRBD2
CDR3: CASSLLAGGTNGQYF
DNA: TGTGCCAGCAGCCTCTTAGCGGGGGGGACCAACGGGCAGTACTTC

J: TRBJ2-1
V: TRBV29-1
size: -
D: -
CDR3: CSVEDYRSSYNEQFF
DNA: TGCAGCGTTGAAGACTACAGGTCGTCCTACAATGAGCAGTTCTTC

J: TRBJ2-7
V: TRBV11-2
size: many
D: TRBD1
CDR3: CASSSQGVAGEQYF
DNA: TGTGCCAGCAGCTCACAGGGGGTGGCGGGCGAGCAGTACTTC

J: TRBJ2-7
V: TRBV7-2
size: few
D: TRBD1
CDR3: CASSLAPGRGFYEQYF
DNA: TGTGCCAGCAGCTTAGCGCCTGGCAGGGGGTTCTACGAGCAGTACTTC

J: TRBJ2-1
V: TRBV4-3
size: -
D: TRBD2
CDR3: CASSPDPLAGVYNEQFF
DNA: TGCGCCAGCAGCCCCGACCCCCTAGCGGGGGTATACAATGAGCAGTTCTTC

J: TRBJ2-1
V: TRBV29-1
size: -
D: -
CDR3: CSVEVGTAGSYNEQFF
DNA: TGCAGCGTCGAGGTTGGGACAGCGGGTTCCTACAATGAGCAGTTCTTC

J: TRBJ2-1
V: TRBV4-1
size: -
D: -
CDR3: CASSQDTGIGEQFF
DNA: TGCGCCAGCAGCCAAGATACGGGGATCGGGGAGCAGTTCTTC

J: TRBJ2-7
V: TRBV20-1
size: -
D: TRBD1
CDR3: CSVPPGQPYEQYF
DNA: TGCAGTGTTCCCCCGGGACAGCCCTACGAGCAGTACTTC

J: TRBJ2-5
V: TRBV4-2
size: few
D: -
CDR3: CASASGDKIYQETQYF
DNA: TGTGCCAGCGCTTCCGGGGACAAGATTTACCAAGAGACCCAGTACTTC

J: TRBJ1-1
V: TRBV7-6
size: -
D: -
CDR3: CVSSLVYNGNTEAFF
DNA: TGTGTCAGCAGCTTAGTTTACAATGGGAACACTGAAGCTTTCTTT

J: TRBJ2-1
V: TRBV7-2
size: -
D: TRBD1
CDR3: CASSLAGTGVHNEQFF
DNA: TGTGCCAGCAGCTTAGCGGGGACAGGGGTCCACAATGAGCAGTTCTTC

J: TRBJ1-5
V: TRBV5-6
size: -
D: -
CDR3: CASSSWTGLNQPQHF
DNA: TGTGCCAGCAGCTCTTGGACGGGACTAAATCAGCCCCAGCATTTT

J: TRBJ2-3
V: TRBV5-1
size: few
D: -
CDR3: CASSLNPSYTDTQYF
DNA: TGCGCCAGCAGCCTTAATCCCTCCTACACAGATACGCAGTATTTT

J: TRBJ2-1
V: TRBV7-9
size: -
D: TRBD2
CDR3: CASSLGVAGAYNEQFF
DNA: TGTGCCAGCAGCTTAGGAGTAGCGGGGGCCTACAATGAGCAGTTCTTC

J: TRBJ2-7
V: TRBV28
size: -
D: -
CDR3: CASSLPTSNSYEQYF
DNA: TGTGCCAGCAGTTTACCTACTAGCAACTCCTACGAGCAGTACTTC

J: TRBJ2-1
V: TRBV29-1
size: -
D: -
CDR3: CSVTLGIRSSYNEQFF
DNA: TGCAGCGTCACGTTAGGGATCAGGAGCTCCTACAATGAGCAGTTCTTC

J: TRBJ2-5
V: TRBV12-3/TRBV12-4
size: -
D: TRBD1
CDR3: CASRDRGKETQYF
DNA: TGTGCCAGCAGAGACAGGGGGAAAGAGACCCAGTACTTC

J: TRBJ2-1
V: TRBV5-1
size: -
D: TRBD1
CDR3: CASSSDRGLANEQFF
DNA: TGCGCCAGCAGCTCCGACAGGGGTTTAGCCAATGAGCAGTTCTTC

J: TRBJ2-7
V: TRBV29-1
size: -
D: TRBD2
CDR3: CSVDGTSGPSRSYEQYF
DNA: TGCAGCGTCGATGGGACTAGCGGACCCAGTCGTTCCTACGAGCAGTACTTC

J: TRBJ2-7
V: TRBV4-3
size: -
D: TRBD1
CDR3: CASSQGTGLSGQYF
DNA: TGCGCCAGCAGCCAAGGGACAGGGCTCTCCGGGCAGTACTTC

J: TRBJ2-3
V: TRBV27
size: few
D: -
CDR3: CASSFGPRTDTQYF
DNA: TGTGCCAGCAGTTTCGGGCCTCGCACAGATACGCAGTATTTT

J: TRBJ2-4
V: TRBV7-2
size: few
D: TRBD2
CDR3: CASSLAPTSLNIQYF
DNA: TGTGCCAGCAGCCTAGCCCCGACTAGCTTAAACATTCAGTACTTC